This is a list of T cell receptor beta chains from one sample in a study of T cell changes during pregnancy in multiple sclerosis. Clones were read by immunoSEQ multiplex PCR, and TCRdb kept only the in-frame ones, dropping some. This sample has about 110,000 clones, with approximately 90% found just once. Source: peripheral blood, taken in the third trimester of pregnancy. These receptors came from a female donor with multiple sclerosis, enrolled in a pregnancy study. Each CDR3 is given with its conserved first and last residue. Fields, in order: D gene, V gene, clone size, J gene, CDR3 DNA, CDR3 protein. A D gene is named only where the DNA matches it firmly. A row's size may be missing; if present it is once, few, many or a size class.

D gene: NA
V gene: TRBV2
clone size: once
J gene: TRBJ1-5
CDR3 DNA: TGTGCCAGCAGTTTACAGGAGATTCAGCCCCAGCATTTT
CDR3 protein: CASSLQEIQPQHF

D gene: NA
V gene: TRBV9
clone size: once
J gene: TRBJ2-2
CDR3 DNA: TGTGCCAGCAGCGTCGGACTGGTACCCGGGGAGCTGTTTTTT
CDR3 protein: CASSVGLVPGELFF

D gene: NA
V gene: TRBV29-1
clone size: NA
J gene: TRBJ2-7
CDR3 DNA: TGCAGCGTCTCGGGTCCCCGGATAGGACAGTACTTC
CDR3 protein: CSVSGPRIGQYF

D gene: TRBD1
V gene: TRBV29-1
clone size: NA
J gene: TRBJ1-2
CDR3 DNA: TGCAGCGTTGAGACAGGGGGAGAGGGCTATGGCTACACCTTC
CDR3 protein: CSVETGGEGYGYTF

D gene: NA
V gene: TRBV4-2
clone size: NA
J gene: TRBJ2-3
CDR3 DNA: TGTGCCAGCAGCCCGCGCCAGGACTGGCGCACAGATACGCAGTATTTT
CDR3 protein: CASSPRQDWRTDTQYF

D gene: TRBD1
V gene: TRBV30
clone size: NA
J gene: TRBJ1-1
CDR3 DNA: TGTGCCTGGAGTAACAGGGGTACTGAAGCTTTCTTT
CDR3 protein: CAWSNRGTEAFF

D gene: NA
V gene: TRBV19
clone size: NA
J gene: TRBJ2-3
CDR3 DNA: TGTGCCAGTAGCCGGGAGTTGGGCACAGATACGCAGTATTTT
CDR3 protein: CASSRELGTDTQYF

D gene: TRBD1
V gene: TRBV7-8
clone size: NA
J gene: TRBJ2-2
CDR3 DNA: TGTGCCAGCAGCCCGACAGGGAGCACCGGGGAGCTGTTTTTT
CDR3 protein: CASSPTGSTGELFF

D gene: TRBD1
V gene: TRBV7-8
clone size: NA
J gene: TRBJ1-4
CDR3 DNA: TGTGCCAGCAGCTCCCTCCCATGGACAGGGGAAGAAAAACTGTTTTTT
CDR3 protein: CASSSLPWTGEEKLFF

D gene: TRBD2
V gene: TRBV4-2
clone size: NA
J gene: TRBJ2-1
CDR3 DNA: TGTGCCAGCAGCCAAGAGGTGGGAGGGACCAACAATGAGCAGTTCTTC
CDR3 protein: CASSQEVGGTNNEQFF

D gene: TRBD1
V gene: TRBV6-5
clone size: NA
J gene: TRBJ2-7
CDR3 DNA: TGTGCCAGCAGTAGGGACAGGACCTACGAGCAGTACTTC
CDR3 protein: CASSRDRTYEQYF

D gene: NA
V gene: TRBV19
clone size: NA
J gene: TRBJ2-7
CDR3 DNA: TGTGCCAGTAGCGTACAGGGAGGGGTTGGGTCAAGGAACGAGCAGTACTTC
CDR3 protein: CASSVQGGVGSRNEQYF

D gene: NA
V gene: TRBV7-9
clone size: NA
J gene: TRBJ2-7
CDR3 DNA: TGTGCCAGCAGCTTAGACAGAACCTACGAGCAGTACTTC
CDR3 protein: CASSLDRTYEQYF

D gene: NA
V gene: TRBV27
clone size: NA
J gene: TRBJ1-2
CDR3 DNA: TGTGCCAGCAGTTTAAAAAGGGTTCCGGGACAACTAAACCCTAACTATGGCTACACCTTC
CDR3 protein: CASSLKRVPGQLNPNYGYTF

D gene: NA
V gene: TRBV2
clone size: NA
J gene: TRBJ1-3
CDR3 DNA: TGTGCCAGCAGTGGCCCACGGACAGCCGGAAACACCATATATTTT
CDR3 protein: CASSGPRTAGNTIYF

D gene: TRBD2
V gene: TRBV9
clone size: NA
J gene: TRBJ2-1
CDR3 DNA: TGTGCCAGCAGCCCGGGACTATGGGATGAGCAGTTCTTC
CDR3 protein: CASSPGLWDEQFF

D gene: NA
V gene: TRBV2
clone size: NA
J gene: TRBJ2-4
CDR3 DNA: TGTGCCAGCAGTGAAGGAGAGCAGGGGGGTAGCATTCAGTACTTC
CDR3 protein: CASSEGEQGGSIQYF

D gene: TRBD2
V gene: TRBV5-1
clone size: NA
J gene: TRBJ2-2
CDR3 DNA: TGCGCCAGCAGCCGGGTCCCTCAGACTAGCGAAACCGGGGAGCTGTTTTTT
CDR3 protein: CASSRVPQTSETGELFF

D gene: NA
V gene: TRBV29-1
clone size: NA
J gene: TRBJ1-4
CDR3 DNA: TGCAGCGTTCGGGGTAATAATGAAAAACTGTTTTTT
CDR3 protein: CSVRGNNEKLFF

D gene: TRBD2
V gene: TRBV5-4
clone size: NA
J gene: TRBJ2-2
CDR3 DNA: TGTGCCAGCAGCTTGGGTCTAGCGGGAGACACCGGGGAGCTGTTTTTT
CDR3 protein: CASSLGLAGDTGELFF

D gene: NA
V gene: TRBV5-5
clone size: NA
J gene: TRBJ2-1
CDR3 DNA: TGTGCCAGCAGCCTGGGACAACGCAATGAGCAGTTCTTC
CDR3 protein: CASSLGQRNEQFF

D gene: NA
V gene: TRBV6-5
clone size: NA
J gene: TRBJ1-2
CDR3 DNA: TGTGCCAGCAGTCAGACAAGGTCTCAGGGCTACACCTTC
CDR3 protein: CASSQTRSQGYTF

D gene: NA
V gene: TRBV7-2
clone size: once
J gene: TRBJ2-7
CDR3 DNA: TGTGCCAGCAGCTTAGAGGCAGGGAGGAGGGAGCAGTACTTC
CDR3 protein: CASSLEAGRREQYF

D gene: TRBD2
V gene: TRBV7-8
clone size: NA
J gene: TRBJ2-2
CDR3 DNA: TGTGCCAGCAGCTTAGCACTGAACGTTTACGGGAGGTCCGGGGAGCTGTTTTTT
CDR3 protein: CASSLALNVYGRSGELFF

D gene: TRBD2
V gene: TRBV7-2
clone size: NA
J gene: TRBJ2-7
CDR3 DNA: TGTGCCAGCAGCTTAGTATACCGCCAGCGGGGCTCCTACGAGCAGTACTTC
CDR3 protein: CASSLVYRQRGSYEQYF

D gene: TRBD2
V gene: TRBV28
clone size: NA
J gene: TRBJ2-7
CDR3 DNA: TGTGCCAGCAGTTTACGACTAGCGGGAGTTCTCTACGAGCAGTACTTC
CDR3 protein: CASSLRLAGVLYEQYF

D gene: TRBD2
V gene: TRBV28
clone size: once
J gene: TRBJ2-3
CDR3 DNA: TGTGCCAGCAGTTTCACTAGCGGGGGGCCAAGCACAGATACGCAGTATTTT
CDR3 protein: CASSFTSGGPSTDTQYF

D gene: TRBD1
V gene: TRBV29-1
clone size: NA
J gene: TRBJ2-2
CDR3 DNA: TGCAGCGCCGGGGACAGGGCCGGCGGGGAGCTGTTTTTT
CDR3 protein: CSAGDRAGGELFF

D gene: TRBD2
V gene: TRBV5-1
clone size: NA
J gene: TRBJ2-7
CDR3 DNA: TGCGCCAGCAGCTTGGAGACTAGCGGGACGTTCTACGAGCAGTACTTC
CDR3 protein: CASSLETSGTFYEQYF

D gene: TRBD1
V gene: TRBV2
clone size: NA
J gene: TRBJ1-5
CDR3 DNA: TGTGCCAGCAGTGCGGGACAGGGCAATCAGCCCCAGCATTTT
CDR3 protein: CASSAGQGNQPQHF

D gene: NA
V gene: TRBV19
clone size: NA
J gene: TRBJ1-2
CDR3 DNA: TGTGCCAGTAGTCTGGGGGCGCGTGGCTACACCTTC
CDR3 protein: CASSLGARGYTF

D gene: TRBD1
V gene: TRBV2
clone size: NA
J gene: TRBJ2-3
CDR3 DNA: TGTGCCAGCAGTGAACGTAATGGTTTGGGACAGGGAGCAGATACGCAGTATTTT
CDR3 protein: CASSERNGLGQGADTQYF

D gene: NA
V gene: TRBV30
clone size: NA
J gene: TRBJ1-3
CDR3 DNA: TGTGCCTGTAAAGGGGCCGGAAACACCATATATTTT
CDR3 protein: CACKGAGNTIYF